This T cell receptor (beta chain) was sequenced during a study of cytotoxic CD8 clonotypes in ibrutinib-treated CLL. This clone was seen a few times. Sequencing was performed with immunoSEQ multiplex PCR; in TCRdb, only in-frame clones are kept and a portion is missing. This sample has around 150,000 clones; about 80% occur once, and the top ten carry roughly 2%. The sequence derives from a human donor with chronic lymphocytic leukemia. Sequences were derived from PBMCs, sampled after 12 months of ibrutinib treatment.

The DNA of the CDR3 is TGTGCCAGCAGCTGGGGGACTAGCGGGAGTCCCCAAGAGACCCAGTACTTC. Amino acids: CASSWGTSGSPQETQYF. The gene calls are TRBV5-6 and TRBJ2-5; 14 bases are a match to TRBD2. The germline V gene has CDR1 SGHDT and CDR2 YYEEEE. V gave up 3 bases and J gave up 1 base; unmatched junction bases: 5. CDR3 length equals 17 residues.